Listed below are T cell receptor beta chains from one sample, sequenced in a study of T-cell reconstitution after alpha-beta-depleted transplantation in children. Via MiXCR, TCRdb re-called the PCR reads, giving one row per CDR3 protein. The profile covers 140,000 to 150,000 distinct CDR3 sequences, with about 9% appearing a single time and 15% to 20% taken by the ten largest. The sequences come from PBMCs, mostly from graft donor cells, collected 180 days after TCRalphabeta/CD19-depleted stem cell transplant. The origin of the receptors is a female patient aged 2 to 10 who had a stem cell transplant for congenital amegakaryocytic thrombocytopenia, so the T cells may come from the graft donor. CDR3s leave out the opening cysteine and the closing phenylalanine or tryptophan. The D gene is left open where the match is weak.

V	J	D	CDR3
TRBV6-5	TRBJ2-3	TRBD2	ASSLLAGATDTQY
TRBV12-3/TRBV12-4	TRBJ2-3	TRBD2	ASMGLAGLTDTQY
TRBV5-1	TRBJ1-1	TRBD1	ASSARQGLTEAF
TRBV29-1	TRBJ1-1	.	SVVRLDDVTEAF
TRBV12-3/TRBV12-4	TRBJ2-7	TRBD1	ASRGPGGTTY
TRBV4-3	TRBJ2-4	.	ASSQVLEAKNIQY
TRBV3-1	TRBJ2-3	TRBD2	ACCQAPATAGGPSDTQY
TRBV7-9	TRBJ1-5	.	ASSLAGTPAGLAQH
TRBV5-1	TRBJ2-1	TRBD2	ASSLSSGGADEQF
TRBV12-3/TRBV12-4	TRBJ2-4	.	ASSYLLAKNIQY
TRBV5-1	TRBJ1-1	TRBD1	ASSNGDSMDTEAF
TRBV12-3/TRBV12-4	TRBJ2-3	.	ASSLEGEGGTDTQY
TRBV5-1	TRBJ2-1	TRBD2	ASSPSGGGHNEQF
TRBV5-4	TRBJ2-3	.	ASSLEGDDTQY
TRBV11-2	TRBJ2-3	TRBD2	ASSLRPSGRRGTDTQY
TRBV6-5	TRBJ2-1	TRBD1	ASSSGQGRNEQF
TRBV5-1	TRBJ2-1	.	ASTQPGVNEQF
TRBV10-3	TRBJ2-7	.	AIISNTGLEQY
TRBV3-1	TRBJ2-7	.	ASSHLAYEQY
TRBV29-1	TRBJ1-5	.	SVGTNSNQPQH
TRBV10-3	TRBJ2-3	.	AISESSSVGTDTQY
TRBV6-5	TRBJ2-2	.	ASREPSGELF
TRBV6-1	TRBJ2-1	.	ASSEIWGNEQF
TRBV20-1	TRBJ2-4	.	SALKGSSGNIQY
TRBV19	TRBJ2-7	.	ASSIDRWVDEQY
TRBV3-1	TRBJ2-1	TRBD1	ASSLMWGQGFNEQF
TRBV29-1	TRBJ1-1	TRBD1	SVGPRDRGAF
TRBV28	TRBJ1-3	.	ASSPAWGGFSGNTIY
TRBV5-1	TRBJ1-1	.	ASSLNGHRPEGF
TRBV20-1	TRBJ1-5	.	SARRVYYSNQPQH
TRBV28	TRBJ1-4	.	ASSSQVGFTNEKLF
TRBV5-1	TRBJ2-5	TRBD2	ASSLFLAGEETQY
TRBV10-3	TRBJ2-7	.	AISEGGGYEQY
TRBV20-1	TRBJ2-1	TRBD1	SASPDRRNEQF
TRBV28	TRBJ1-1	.	ASRELNTEAF
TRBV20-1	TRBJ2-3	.	SPIGRDTQY
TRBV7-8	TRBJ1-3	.	ASSFLRDHSGNTIY
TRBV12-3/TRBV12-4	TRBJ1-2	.	ASSNTGNGGYT
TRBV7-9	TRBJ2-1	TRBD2	ASSSLGTRLGNEQF
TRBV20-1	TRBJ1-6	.	SARDPQGTSLH
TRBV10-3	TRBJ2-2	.	AISGRDKNTGELF
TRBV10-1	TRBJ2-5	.	ASSRQGGETQY
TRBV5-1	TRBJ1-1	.	ASSDVVNTEAF
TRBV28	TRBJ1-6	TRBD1	ASSSGQGNSPLH
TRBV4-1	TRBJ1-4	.	ASSIRGASEKLF
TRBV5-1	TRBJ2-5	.	ASSSRDSRGMETQY
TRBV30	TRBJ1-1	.	AWKWGGAEAF
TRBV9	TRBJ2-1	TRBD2	ASSVGGTSGALSYNEQF
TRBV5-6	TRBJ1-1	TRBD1	ASSLVGQGPSAF
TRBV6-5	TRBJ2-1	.	ASSYEGAYNEQF